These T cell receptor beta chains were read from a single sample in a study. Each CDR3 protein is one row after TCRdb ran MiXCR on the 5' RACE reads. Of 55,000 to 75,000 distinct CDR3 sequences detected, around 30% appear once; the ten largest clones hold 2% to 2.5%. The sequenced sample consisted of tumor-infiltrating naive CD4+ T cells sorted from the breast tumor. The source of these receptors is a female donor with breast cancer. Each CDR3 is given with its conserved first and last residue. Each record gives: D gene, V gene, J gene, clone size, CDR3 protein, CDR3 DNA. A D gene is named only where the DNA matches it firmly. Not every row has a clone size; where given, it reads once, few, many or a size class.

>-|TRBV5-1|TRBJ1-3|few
CASSLGQTVSGNTIYF
TGCGCCAGCAGCTTGGGACAGACCGTCTCTGGAAACACCATATATTTT
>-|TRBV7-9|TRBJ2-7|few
CASSSPAAGGWYEQYF
TGTGCCAGCAGCTCCCCAGCGGCAGGGGGGTGGTACGAGCAGTACTTC
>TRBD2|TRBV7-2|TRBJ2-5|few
CASSLVGGETQYF
TGTGCCAGCAGCTTAGTGGGGGGGGAGACCCAGTACTTC
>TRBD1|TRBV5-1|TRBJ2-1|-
CASSLEGQGYNEQFF
TGCGCCAGCAGCTTGGAGGGACAGGGCTACAATGAGCAGTTCTTC
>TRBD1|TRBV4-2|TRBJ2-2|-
CASSRAKGAGELFF
TGTGCCAGCAGCCGAGCCAAGGGGGCCGGGGAGCTGTTTTTC
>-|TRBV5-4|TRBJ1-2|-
CASSRGSIGDGYTF
TGTGCCAGCAGCCGCGGTTCTATAGGGGATGGCTACACCTTC
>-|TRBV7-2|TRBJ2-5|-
CASSLTVGSGAQYF
TGTGCCAGCAGCTTAACAGTGGGAAGTGGGGCCCAGTACTTC
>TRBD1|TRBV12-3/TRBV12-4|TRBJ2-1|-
CASRPPGQGYSYNEQFF
TGTGCCAGCAGGCCTCCCGGACAGGGATATTCCTACAATGAGCAGTTCTTC
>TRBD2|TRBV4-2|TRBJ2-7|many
CASSQRGLDSEQYF
TGTGCCAGCAGCCAACGTGGACTAGACTCCGAGCAGTACTTC
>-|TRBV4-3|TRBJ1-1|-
CASSPQVTENTEAFF
TGCGCCAGCAGCCCCCAGGTAACAGAGAACACTGAAGCTTTCTTT
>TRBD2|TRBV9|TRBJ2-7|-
CASSVDALADRRLYF
TGTGCCAGCAGCGTAGATGCACTAGCGGACCGCCGGCTGTACTTC
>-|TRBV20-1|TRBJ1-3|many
CSARVSHSGNTIYF
TGCAGTGCTAGAGTTTCACATTCTGGAAACACCATATATTTT
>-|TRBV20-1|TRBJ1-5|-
CSATSTGIFSNQPQHF
TGCAGTGCTACCTCTACAGGGATCTTTAGCAATCAGCCCCAGCATTTT
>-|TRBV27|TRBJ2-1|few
CASSVSIEGMTYNEQFF
TGTGCCAGCAGTGTATCGATTGAGGGTATGACCTACAATGAGCAGTTCTTC
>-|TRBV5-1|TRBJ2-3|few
CASSKGTLSTDTQYF
TGCGCCAGCAGCAAAGGGACACTCAGCACAGATACGCAGTATTTT
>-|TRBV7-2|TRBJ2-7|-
CASSLTRATPYEQYF
TGTGCCAGCAGCCTGACCCGGGCGACCCCCTACGAGCAGTACTTC
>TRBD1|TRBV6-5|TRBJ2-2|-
CASSLQGAGTGELFF
TGTGCCAGCAGTTTACAGGGGGCAGGTACCGGGGAGCTGTTTTTT
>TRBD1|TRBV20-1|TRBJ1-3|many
CSAVLGQGVGNTIYF
TGCAGTGCTGTACTGGGACAGGGGGTTGGAAACACCATATATTTT
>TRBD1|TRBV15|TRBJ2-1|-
CATSRGTGQGNNEQFF
TGTGCCACCAGCAGAGGGACAGGACAGGGGAACAATGAGCAGTTCTTC
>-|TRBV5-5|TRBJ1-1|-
CASSFRNTEAFF
TGTGCCAGCAGCTTCCGGAACACTGAAGCTTTCTTT
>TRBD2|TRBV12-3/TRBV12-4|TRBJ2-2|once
CASSTSGAGELFF
TGTGCCAGCAGTACTAGCGGGGCCGGGGAGCTGTTTTTT
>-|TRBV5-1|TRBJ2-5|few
CASSLGSSQETQYF
TGCGCCAGCAGCTTGGGTTCCAGTCAAGAGACCCAGTACTTC
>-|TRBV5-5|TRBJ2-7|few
CASSFGTSYEQYF
TGTGCCAGCAGCTTTGGGACATCCTACGAGCAGTACTTC
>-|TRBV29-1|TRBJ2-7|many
CSVEPGGNEQYF
TGCAGCGTTGAGCCAGGGGGGAACGAGCAGTACTTC
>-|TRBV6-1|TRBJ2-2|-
CASSSGIVDTGELFF
TGTGCCAGCAGTAGTGGAATAGTAGACACCGGGGAGCTGTTTTTT
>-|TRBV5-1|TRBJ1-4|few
CASSLGTQPYEKLFF
TGCGCCAGCAGCCTCGGGACCCAACCTTACGAAAAACTGTTTTTT
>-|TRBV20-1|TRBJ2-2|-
CSAHRADTGELFF
TGCAGTGCCCACCGGGCCGACACCGGGGAGCTGTTTTTT
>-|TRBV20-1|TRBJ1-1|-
CSAGEFGSGSTEAFF
TGCAGTGCTGGAGAATTCGGGTCGGGGTCCACTGAAGCTTTCTTT
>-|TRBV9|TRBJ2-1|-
CASSVSGTSYNEQFF
TGTGCCAGCAGCGTATCGGGGACTTCATACAATGAGCAGTTCTTC
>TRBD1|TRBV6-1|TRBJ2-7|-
CARRGQGWDAFEVEQYF
TGTGCCAGACGGGGACAGGGGTGGGACGCCTTTGAGGTCGAGCAGTACTTC
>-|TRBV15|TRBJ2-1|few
CATSYEQFF
TGTGCCACCAGCTATGAGCAGTTCTTC
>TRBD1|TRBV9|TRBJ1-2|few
CASSPGTGPNYGYTF
TGTGCCAGCAGCCCGGGGACAGGTCCTAACTATGGCTACACCTTC
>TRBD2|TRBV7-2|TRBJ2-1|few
CASSLELAGGGEQFF
TGTGCCAGCAGCTTAGAACTAGCGGGAGGCGGTGAGCAGTTCTTC
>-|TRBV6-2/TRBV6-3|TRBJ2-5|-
CASSYSRRSQGQETQYF
TGTGCCAGCAGTTACTCGAGACGATCCCAAGGCCAAGAGACCCAGTACTTC
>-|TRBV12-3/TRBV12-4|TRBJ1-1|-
CASVRGGTEAFF
TGTGCCAGCGTCCGGGGGGGCACTGAAGCTTTCTTT
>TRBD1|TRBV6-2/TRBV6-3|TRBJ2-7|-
CASSPEYQTGENF
TGTGCCAGCAGCCCCGAATACCAGACAGGGGAAAACTTC
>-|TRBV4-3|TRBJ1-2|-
CASSLELSSYGYTF
TGCGCCAGCAGCCTGGAACTTAGTTCCTATGGCTACACCTTC
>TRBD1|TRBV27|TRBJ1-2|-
CASSSRQGVSYTF
TGTGCCAGCAGTTCACGACAGGGCGTGAGCTACACCTTC
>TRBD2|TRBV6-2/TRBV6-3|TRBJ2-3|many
CASSYFAGGADTQYF
TGTGCCAGCAGTTACTTTGCGGGAGGGGCAGATACGCAGTATTTT
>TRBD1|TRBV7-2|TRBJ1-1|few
CASSLAGTGEAFF
TGTGCCAGCAGCTTAGCGGGGACAGGGGAAGCTTTCTTT
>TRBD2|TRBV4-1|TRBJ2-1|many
CASSQGEGTPGSGTYNEQFF
TGCGCCAGCAGCCAGGGGGAGGGAACGCCGGGGAGCGGTACCTACAATGAGCAGTTCTTC
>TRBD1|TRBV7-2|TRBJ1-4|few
CASTKAGGGNEKLFF
TGTGCCAGCACCAAAGCCGGAGGGGGCAATGAAAAACTGTTTTTT